This record looks at one TCR beta chain sequence and its context. These data originate in a study of patients and donors after allogeneic stem cell transplantation. CDR1 is SGHVS and CDR2 is FQNEAQ in the germline V gene. The CDR3 has 15 residues. Trimming pared 0 bases from V and 3 bases from J, leaving 10 bases between. TCRdb reprocessed the RT-PCR reads with MiXCR, giving one entry per CDR3 protein. The sample holds about a million distinct CDR3 sequences; roughly 18% are singletons and the top ten take 5% to 7.5%. This TCR came from a human donor who was either an allogeneic HSCT recipient or a stem cell or donor lymphocyte infusion donor (not recorded which). It is not recorded whose cells these are; they may come from a transplant donor. The chain couples TRBV7-8 to TRBJ2-3, with a tentative D call TRBD2 (5 bases). The sequenced material came from blood, either unsorted or a sorted T cell fraction (not recorded which). CDR3: CASSLAERHTDTQYF. Written as DNA, the CDR3 is TGTGCCAGCAGCTTAGCAGAGCGGCATACAGATACGCAGTATTTT.